The entry below gives a single TCR beta chain sequence along with its context. This CDR3 has 13 residues. Germline V gives CDR1 SGHAT, CDR2 FQNNGV. Trimming removed 8 bases from V and 3 bases from J; junction bases left unmatched: 5. This sample was included in a study of cytomegalovirus exposure and HLA in healthy donors. Use of 60 Vbeta and 13 Jbeta primers characterized the PCR. TCRdb's table, derived via immunoSEQ multiplex PCR, lists solely in-frame clones and lacks some. The table records fewer than 200,000 clones, roughly two thirds of them present only once. The V and J genes are TRBV11-2 and TRBJ2-3, with 7 bases lining up with TRBD2. Sample: PBMCs. This receptor was obtained from a woman between 35 and 50 years old in good health and CMV-seropositive. The CDR3 loop reads CASGRGMTDTQYF. The CDR3 coding sequence is TGTGCCAGCGGGCGGGGGATGACAGATACGCAGTATTTT.